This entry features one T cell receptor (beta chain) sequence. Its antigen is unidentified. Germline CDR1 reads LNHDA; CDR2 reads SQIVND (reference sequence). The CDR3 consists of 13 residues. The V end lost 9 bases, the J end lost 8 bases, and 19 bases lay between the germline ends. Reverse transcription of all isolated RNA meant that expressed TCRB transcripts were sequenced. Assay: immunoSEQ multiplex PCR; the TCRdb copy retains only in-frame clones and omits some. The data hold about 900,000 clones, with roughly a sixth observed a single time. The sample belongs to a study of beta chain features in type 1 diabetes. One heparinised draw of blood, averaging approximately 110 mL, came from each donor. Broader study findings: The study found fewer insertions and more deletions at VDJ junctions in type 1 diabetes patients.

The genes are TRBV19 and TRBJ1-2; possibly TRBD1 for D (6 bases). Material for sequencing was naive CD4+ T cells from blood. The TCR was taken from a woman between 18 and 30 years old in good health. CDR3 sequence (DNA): TGTGCCAGACTATGCGGGACAAACTGGGGCTACACCTTC. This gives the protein CARLCGTNWGYTF.